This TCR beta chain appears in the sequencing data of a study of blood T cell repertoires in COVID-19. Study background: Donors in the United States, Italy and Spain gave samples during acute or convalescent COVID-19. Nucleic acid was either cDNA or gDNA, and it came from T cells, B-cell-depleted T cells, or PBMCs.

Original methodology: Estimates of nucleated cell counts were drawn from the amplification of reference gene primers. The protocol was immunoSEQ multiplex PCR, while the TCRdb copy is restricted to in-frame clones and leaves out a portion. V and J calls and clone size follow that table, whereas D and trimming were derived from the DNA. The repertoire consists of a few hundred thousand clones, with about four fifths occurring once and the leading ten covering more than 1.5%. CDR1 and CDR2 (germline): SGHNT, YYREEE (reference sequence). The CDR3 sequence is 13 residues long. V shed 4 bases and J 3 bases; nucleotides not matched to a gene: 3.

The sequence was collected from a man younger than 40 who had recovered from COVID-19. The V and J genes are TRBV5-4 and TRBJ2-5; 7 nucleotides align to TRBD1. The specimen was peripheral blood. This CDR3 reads CASSHRGEETQYF. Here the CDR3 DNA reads TGTGCCAGCAGCCACAGGGGCGAAGAGACCCAGTACTTC.